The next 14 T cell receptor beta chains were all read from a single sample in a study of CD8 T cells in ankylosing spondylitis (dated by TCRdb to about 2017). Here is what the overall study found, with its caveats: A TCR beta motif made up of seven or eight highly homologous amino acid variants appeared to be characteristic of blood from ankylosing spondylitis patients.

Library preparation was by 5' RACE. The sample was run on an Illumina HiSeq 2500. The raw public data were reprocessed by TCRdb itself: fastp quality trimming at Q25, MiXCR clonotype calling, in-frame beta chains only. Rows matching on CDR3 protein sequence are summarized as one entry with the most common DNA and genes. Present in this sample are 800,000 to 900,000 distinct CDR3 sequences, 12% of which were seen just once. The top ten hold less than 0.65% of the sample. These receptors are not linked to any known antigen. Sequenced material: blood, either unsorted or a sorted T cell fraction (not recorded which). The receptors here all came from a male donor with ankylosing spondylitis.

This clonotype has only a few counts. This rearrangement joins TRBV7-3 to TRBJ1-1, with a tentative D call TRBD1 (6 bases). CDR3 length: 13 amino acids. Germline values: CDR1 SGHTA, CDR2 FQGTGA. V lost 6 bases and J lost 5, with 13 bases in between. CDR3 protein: CASRLSGVTEAFF. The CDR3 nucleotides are TGTGCCAGCAGGCTTTCAGGGGTTACTGAAGCTTTCTTT.

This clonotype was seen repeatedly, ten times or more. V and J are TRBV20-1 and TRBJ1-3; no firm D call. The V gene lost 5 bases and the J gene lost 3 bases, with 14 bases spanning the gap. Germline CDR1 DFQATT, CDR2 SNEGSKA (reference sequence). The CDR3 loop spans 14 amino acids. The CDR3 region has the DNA TGCAGTGCTTCCGGGTGGGGTGGTGGAAACACCATATATTTT. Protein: CSASGWGGGNTIYF.

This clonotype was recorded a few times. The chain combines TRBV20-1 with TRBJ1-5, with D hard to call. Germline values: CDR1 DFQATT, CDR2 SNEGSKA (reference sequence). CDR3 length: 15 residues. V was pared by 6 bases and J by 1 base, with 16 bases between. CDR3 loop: CSATLGGGSNQPQHF. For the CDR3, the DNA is TGCAGTGCCACCTTAGGTGGCGGGAGCAATCAGCCCCAGCATTTT.

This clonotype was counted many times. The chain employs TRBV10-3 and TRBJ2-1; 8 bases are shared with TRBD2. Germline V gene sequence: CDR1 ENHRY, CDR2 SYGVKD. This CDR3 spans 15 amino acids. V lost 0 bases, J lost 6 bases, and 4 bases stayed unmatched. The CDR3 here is CAISESTAGGNEQFF. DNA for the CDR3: TGTGCCATCAGTGAGTCGACTGCGGGGGGCAATGAGCAGTTCTTC.

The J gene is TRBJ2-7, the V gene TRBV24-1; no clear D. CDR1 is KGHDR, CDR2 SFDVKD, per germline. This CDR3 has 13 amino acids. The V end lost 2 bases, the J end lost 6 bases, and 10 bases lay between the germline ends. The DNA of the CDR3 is TGTGCCACCAGTGATTGGCGGAGCTCCGAGCAGTACTTC. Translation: CATSDWRSSEQYF.

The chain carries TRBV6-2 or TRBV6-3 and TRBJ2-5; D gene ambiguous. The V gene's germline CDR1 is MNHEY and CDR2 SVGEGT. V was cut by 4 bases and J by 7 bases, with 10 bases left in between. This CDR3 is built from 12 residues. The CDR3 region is CASSFSWGTQYF. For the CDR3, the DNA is TGTGCCAGCAGTTTTAGTTGGGGGACCCAGTACTTC.

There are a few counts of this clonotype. This CDR3 reads CASSLGTGNEAFF. The CDR3 region has the DNA TGTGCCAGCAGCCTGGGGACAGGGAATGAAGCTTTCTTT. This chain joins TRBV5-6 and TRBJ1-1; 9 bases align to TRBD1. Trimming at V came to 4 bases and at J to 7 bases, leaving 5 bases not matched to a gene. The CDR3 extends over 13 amino acids. Per germline, CDR1 SGHDT and CDR2 YYEEEE.

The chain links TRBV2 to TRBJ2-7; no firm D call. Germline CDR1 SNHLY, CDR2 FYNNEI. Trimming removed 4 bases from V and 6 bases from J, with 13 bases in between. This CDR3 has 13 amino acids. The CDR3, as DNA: TGTGCCAGCAGTGGGGCCGAACTTGGCGAGCAGTACTTC. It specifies CASSGAELGEQYF.

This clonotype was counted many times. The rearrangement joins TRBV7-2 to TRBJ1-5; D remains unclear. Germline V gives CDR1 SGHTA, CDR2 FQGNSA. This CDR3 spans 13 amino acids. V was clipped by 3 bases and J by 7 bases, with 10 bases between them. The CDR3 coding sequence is TGTGCCAGCAGCTTTAGGGTGGAGCAGCCCCAGCATTTT. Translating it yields CASSFRVEQPQHF.

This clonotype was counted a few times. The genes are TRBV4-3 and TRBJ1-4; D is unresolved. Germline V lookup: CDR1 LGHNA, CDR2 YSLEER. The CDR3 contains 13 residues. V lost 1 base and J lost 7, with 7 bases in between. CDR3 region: CASSQVKGEKLFF. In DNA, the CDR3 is TGCGCCAGCAGCCAAGTAAAGGGTGAAAAACTGTTTTTT.

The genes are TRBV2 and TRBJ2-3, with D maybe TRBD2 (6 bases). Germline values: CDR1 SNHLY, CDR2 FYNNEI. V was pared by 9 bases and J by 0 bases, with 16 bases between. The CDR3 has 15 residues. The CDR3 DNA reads TGTGCCAGTTGCCGGAGGGCGATCAGCACAGATACGCAGTATTTT. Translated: CASCRRAISTDTQYF.

The CDR3 coding sequence is TGCAGTGCTCGGGGGTGGGGGGACACCACGTACGAGCAGTACTTC. Residues: CSARGWGDTTYEQYF. V and J are TRBV20-1 and TRBJ2-7; D possibly matches TRBD1 or TRBD2 (6 bases each). This CDR3 has 15 residues. The germline CDR1 and CDR2 sequences are DFQATT and SNEGSKA (reference sequence). Between the trimmed V and J ends, which lost 5 bases and 4 bases, there was a span of 21 bases.

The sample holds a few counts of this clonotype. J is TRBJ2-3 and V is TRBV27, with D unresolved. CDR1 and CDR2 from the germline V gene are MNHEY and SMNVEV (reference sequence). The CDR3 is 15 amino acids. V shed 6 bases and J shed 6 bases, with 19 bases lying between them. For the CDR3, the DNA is TGTGCCAGCAGCTTCGCCCGAGGCTTCCTCGATACGCAGTATTTT. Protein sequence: CASSFARGFLDTQYF.

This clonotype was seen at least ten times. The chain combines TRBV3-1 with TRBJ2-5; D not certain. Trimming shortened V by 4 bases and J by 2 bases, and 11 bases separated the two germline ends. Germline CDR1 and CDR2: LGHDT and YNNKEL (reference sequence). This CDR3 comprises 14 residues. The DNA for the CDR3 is TGTGCCAGCAGCCCCCGGGTCGCACAAGAGACCCAGTACTTC. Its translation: CASSPRVAQETQYF.